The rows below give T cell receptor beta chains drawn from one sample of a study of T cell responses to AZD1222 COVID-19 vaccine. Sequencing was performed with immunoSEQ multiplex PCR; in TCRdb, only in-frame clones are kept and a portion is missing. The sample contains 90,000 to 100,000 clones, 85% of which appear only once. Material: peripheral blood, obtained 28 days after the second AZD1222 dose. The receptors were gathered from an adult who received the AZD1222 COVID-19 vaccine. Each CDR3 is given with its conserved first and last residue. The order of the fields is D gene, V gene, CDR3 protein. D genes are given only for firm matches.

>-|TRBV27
CASSLSSGGEQFF
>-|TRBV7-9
CASSLANRLTGNTIYF
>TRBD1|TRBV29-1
CSTSGQGAQPQHF
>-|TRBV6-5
CATHGNTEAFF
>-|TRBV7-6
CASSLVPGNNEQYF
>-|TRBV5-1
CASSLPGIDEQYF
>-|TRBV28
CASSASAPYEQYF
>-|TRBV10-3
CAISESAASTNEQFF
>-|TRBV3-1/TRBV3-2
CASSLTTDGSPLHF
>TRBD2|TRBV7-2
CASSTSSGSRTGELFF
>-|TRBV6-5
CAGGGGPSREQYF